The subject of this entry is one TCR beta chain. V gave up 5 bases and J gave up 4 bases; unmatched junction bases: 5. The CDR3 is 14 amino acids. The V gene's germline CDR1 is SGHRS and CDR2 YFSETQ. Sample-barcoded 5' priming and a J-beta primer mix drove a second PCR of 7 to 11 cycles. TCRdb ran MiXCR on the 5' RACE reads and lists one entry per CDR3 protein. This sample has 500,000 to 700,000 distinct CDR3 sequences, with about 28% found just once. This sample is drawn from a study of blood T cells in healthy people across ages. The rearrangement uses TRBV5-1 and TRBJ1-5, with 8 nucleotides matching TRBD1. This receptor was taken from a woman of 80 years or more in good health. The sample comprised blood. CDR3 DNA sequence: TGCGCCAGCAGTTTACAGGGGGAGAATCAGCCCCAGCATTTT. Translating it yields CASSLQGENQPQHF. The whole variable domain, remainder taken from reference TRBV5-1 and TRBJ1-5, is KAGVTQTPRYLIKTRGQQVTLSCSPISGHRSVSWYQQTPGQGLQFLFEYFSETQRNKGNFPGRFSGRQFSNSRSEMNVSTLELGDSALYLCASSLQGENQPQHFGDGTRLSIL.